The following is a T cell receptor (beta chain) sequence with its context. Seattle patient enrollment occurred during active infection, with longitudinal follow-up thereafter. These data come from a study of blood T cell repertoires in COVID-19. Study context: Donors in the United States, Italy and Spain gave samples during acute or convalescent COVID-19. PBMCs, B-cell-depleted T cells, or T cells provided the cDNA or gDNA that made up the material.

CDR3 length: 15 residues. Germline V CDR1 and CDR2: SGHRS, YFSETQ. The V and J ends lost 4 bases and 3 bases, in that order; junction bases with no gene match: 7. Sequencing was performed with immunoSEQ multiplex PCR; in TCRdb, only in-frame clones are kept and a portion is missing. The sample holds 150,000 to 200,000 clones, roughly 80% seen once. Sequencing input: peripheral blood. The sequence came from a woman aged 40 to 55 with COVID-19, enrolled during active disease. The chain has TRBV5-1 and TRBJ2-3; 8 bases fit TRBD2. CDR3 sequence (DNA): TGCGCCAGCAGCACAGCGGGAGCGAGAACAGATACGCAGTATTTT. It codes for CASSTAGARTDTQYF.